This T cell receptor beta chain was obtained from a study of vaccination effects on CD4 cells after COVID-19. Sequencing followed a ViraFEST assay step that expanded antigen-specific CD4+ T cells with viral peptide pools. Culturing for 10 days preceded CD4+ T cell isolation. Among the vaccine recipients, none had a prior SARS-CoV-2 infection, and nucleocapsid antibodies were negative. PBMC cultures contained about 1.9 million cells per well, approximately 9.2 IU/ml IL-2 and roughly 10 ug/ml peptides. Cultures got half-medium changes with IL-2 on days 3 and 7. Worth noting for this clone: No antigen is known for it.

Findings and limits, study-wide: The authors studied few convalescent patients and collected no early post-infection timepoints.

The method was immunoSEQ multiplex PCR; TCRdb's version includes in-frame clones alone and lacks a portion of them. The sample carries about 22,000 clones, roughly four fifths recorded once. Trimming removed 6 bases at V and 0 bases at J, with 11 bases between. CDR3 length: 14 amino acids. Germline CDR1 is LNHDA and CDR2 is SQIVND (reference sequence). The sample here was CD4+ T cells from PBMCs cultured with HCoV-NL63 spike peptides, taken before COVID-19 vaccination. The V call is TRBV19, the J call TRBJ1-1, with a tentative D call TRBD1 (6 bases). The sequence was collected from a human donor who received a COVID-19 vaccine. CDR3: CASRDSPMNTEAFF. The CDR3 region has the DNA TGTGCCAGTAGGGACAGCCCTATGAACACTGAAGCTTTCTTT.